This entry describes one T cell receptor (beta chain). This clonotype was observed many times. Its antigen is not yet known. Per-base quality was not reported, and no clone a single base away is much larger than it. To test the sensitivity and accuracy of the pipeline, known numbers of KT2, a T cell clone whose TCR had already been sequenced, were spiked into unfractionated PBMC. A range of KT2-to-PBMC ratios was generated by mixing KT2 cells with a fixed number of PBMC. The library relied on UMI-ligation and nested PCR. A single-stranded oligonucleotide carrying the Illumina SP2 sequence and a UMI was ligated to the cDNA 3' end using T4 RNA ligase 1. PCR1 was run for 4 cycles (98 degrees C for 15 s, 69 degrees C for 30 s, 72 degrees C for 40 s), and an equimolar mix of RC1.1 and RC1.2, covering TRBC1 and TRBC2, was used as the beta primer. From PCR2 onward, TCR alpha and beta chains were processed separately, with sample indices and Illumina adaptors added. The UMI comprised 12 random nucleotides, as two hexamers separated by a spacer, placed after an 8-base spacer. Libraries were sequenced on an Illumina MiSeq using v2 2x251 paired-end chemistry, with around 12 samples typically included per run. To increase diversity, about 4.5-7.5% PhiX DNA was added to each sequencing library. As for the authors' bioinformatics: Raw reads were converted to FASTQ with bcl2fastq and were demultiplexed by dual indices with Demultiplexor. Decombinator assigned V and J genes by tag matching, allowing a single base-pair mismatch. Using UMIs, Collapsinator corrected both sequencing errors and the frequency errors that come from PCR heterogeneity. CDR3Translator turned Decombinator identifiers into nucleotide sequence, translated that sequence into amino acids, and pulled out the CDR3 based on C- and N-terminal motifs. A cluster of KT2 sequences that shared one unique molecular identifier was counted as a single distinct KT2 TCR. TCRdb redid the processing of the public reads, applying fastp at Q25 and MiXCR, and retained in-frame beta chains. CDR3 protein duplicates are merged, each entry listing the most common genes and DNA. TCRdb, not the authors, supplied the V and J calls. In all, the sample holds under 35,000 distinct CDR3 sequences, and about a tenth of those were seen once. Roughly 9% of the sample is in the top ten clones.

Measured from the cysteine to the phenylalanine, the CDR3 is 13 residues long. The only DNA kept is the CDR3, 39 bases in frame from the first base. According to the germline V gene (reference sequence), CDR1 reads DFQATT and CDR2 reads SNEGSKA. V ends up 5 bases short and J 1 base short, with an unmatched junction base count of 2. This record belongs to a study of quantifying T cell responses using KT2 cells (TCRdb year 2017). Regarding the study in general: RNA was DNase-treated and reverse transcribed with TCR alpha and beta constant-region primers, mostly using SuperScript III. The efficiency of the T4 ligation step under optimum conditions was estimated to be greater than 8.5%. PCR2 was run as a SYBR Green qPCR and stopped at a predetermined fluorescence threshold to avoid over-amplification.

Overall study results and their limits: KT2 sequences were still detected at the lowest spike-in tested, roughly one KT2 cell per 100,000 PBMC. The study did not include a side-by-side comparison of this pipeline with other TCR sequencing techniques. A linear scaling of KT2 alpha and beta sequence counts with input KT2 cell number was observed over several orders of magnitude. Detection of KT2 sequences showed saturation at very high KT2 spike-in numbers.

This receptor was taken from a human donor. The rearranged segments are TRBV20-1 and TRBJ2-3; 8 bases in between match TRBD1. The sequenced sample was PBMCs spiked with cells of the T cell clone KT2. The CDR3 sequence is CSALQGGTDTQYF. The nucleotide sequence is given as TGCAGTGCTCTACAGGGGGGCACAGATACGCAGTATTTT.